A selection of T cell receptor beta chains follows, all from one sample in a study of blood T cell repertoires in COVID-19. Libraries were prepared by immunoSEQ multiplex PCR; TCRdb keeps only in-frame clonotypes and omits some of them. Found here are 90,000 or so clones, about 89% of them singletons; the top ten hold 3% to 3.5%. Sequenced input: peripheral blood. The receptors originated from a woman in her 70s with acute or convalescent COVID-19. Both conserved end residues are trimmed from each CDR3.

cdr3_aa j_call v_call
ASSQSGVVGSPLH TRBJ1-6 TRBV2
ASTLGGSSYEQY TRBJ2-7 TRBV6-6
ASSILAGRYNEQF TRBJ2-1 TRBV19
AISRPGQGNDEQY TRBJ2-7 TRBV10-3
ASSLTTGTGTYSNQPQH TRBJ1-5 TRBV19
AWMRSRSSYNEQF TRBJ2-1 TRBV30
ASSIVTSWLGELF TRBJ2-2 TRBV19
ASGLQAGGTYEQY TRBJ2-7 TRBV4-1
ATSDHRGPGTDTQY TRBJ2-3 TRBV24-1
ASSHSGSTNGYT TRBJ1-2 TRBV3-1/TRBV3-2
ASSHGLTNTEAF TRBJ1-1 TRBV6-6
AWSVGGRGTEAF TRBJ1-1 TRBV30
ASRDRATDTQY TRBJ2-3 TRBV19
ASLNRGANVRETQY TRBJ2-5 TRBV7-8
ASIHTGGPWGYT TRBJ1-2 TRBV19
ASSLEGNEKLF TRBJ1-4 TRBV5-1
AIRQTGENTEAF TRBJ1-1 TRBV10-3
ASRPGGAHYGYT TRBJ1-2 TRBV27
ASKGDRGANSPLH TRBJ1-6 TRBV19
AWSSSTGDAGNTIY TRBJ1-3 TRBV30
ASSRDRGDEQY TRBJ2-7 TRBV12-3/TRBV12-4
ASSLDGPDYGYT TRBJ1-2 TRBV5-1